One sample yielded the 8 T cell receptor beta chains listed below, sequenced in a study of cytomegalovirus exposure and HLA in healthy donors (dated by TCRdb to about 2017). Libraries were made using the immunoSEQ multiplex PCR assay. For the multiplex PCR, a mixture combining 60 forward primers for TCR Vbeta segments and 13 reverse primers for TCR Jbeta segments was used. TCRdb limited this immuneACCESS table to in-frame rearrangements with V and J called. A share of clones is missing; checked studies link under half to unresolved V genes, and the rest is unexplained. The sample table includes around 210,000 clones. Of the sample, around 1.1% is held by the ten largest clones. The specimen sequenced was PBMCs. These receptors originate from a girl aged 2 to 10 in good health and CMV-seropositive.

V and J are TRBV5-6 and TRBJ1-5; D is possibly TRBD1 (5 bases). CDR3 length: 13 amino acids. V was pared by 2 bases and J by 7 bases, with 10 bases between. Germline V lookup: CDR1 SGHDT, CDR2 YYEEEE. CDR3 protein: CASSFAGGQPQHF. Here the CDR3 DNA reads TGTGCCAGCAGCTTCGCCGGGGGGCAGCCCCAGCATTTT.

The CDR3 loop reads CASSLGLAGVAEQYF. The CDR3, as DNA: TGTGCCAGCAGTTTGGGGCTAGCGGGAGTTGCAGAGCAGTACTTC. The chain is built from TRBV28 and TRBJ2-7, with 10 bases matching TRBD2. J was trimmed by 7 bases and V by 3 bases; bases with no gene match: 9. Germline CDR1 MDHEN, CDR2 SYDVKM. There are 15 residues in the CDR3.

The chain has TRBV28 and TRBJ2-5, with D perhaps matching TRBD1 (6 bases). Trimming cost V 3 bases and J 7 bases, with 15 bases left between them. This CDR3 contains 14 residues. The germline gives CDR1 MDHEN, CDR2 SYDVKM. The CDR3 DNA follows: TGTGCCAGCAGTTTGTCTCCAGGGGAAGGGACCCAGTACTTC. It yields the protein CASSLSPGEGTQYF.

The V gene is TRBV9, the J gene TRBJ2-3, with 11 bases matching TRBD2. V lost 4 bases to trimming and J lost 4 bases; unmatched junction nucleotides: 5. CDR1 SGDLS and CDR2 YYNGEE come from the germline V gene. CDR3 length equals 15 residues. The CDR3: CASSRSGRASDTQYF. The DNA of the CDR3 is TGTGCCAGCAGCCGTAGCGGGAGGGCCTCAGATACGCAGTATTTT.

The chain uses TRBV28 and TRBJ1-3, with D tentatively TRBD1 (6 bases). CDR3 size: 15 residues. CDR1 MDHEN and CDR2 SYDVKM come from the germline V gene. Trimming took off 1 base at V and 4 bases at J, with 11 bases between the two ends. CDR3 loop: CASSLSTGTGNTIYF. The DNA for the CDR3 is TGTGCCAGCAGTTTATCTACAGGGACCGGAAACACCATATATTTT.

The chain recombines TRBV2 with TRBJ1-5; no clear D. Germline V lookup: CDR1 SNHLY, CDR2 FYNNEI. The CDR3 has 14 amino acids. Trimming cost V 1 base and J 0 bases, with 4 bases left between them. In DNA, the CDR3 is TGTGCCAGCAGTGAAGGTTATAGCAATCAGCCCCAGCATTTT. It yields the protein CASSEGYSNQPQHF. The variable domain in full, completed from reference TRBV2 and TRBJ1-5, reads EPEVTQTPSHQVTQMGQEVILRCVPISNHLYFYWYRQILGQKVEFLVSFYNNEISEKSEIFDDQFSVERPDGSNFTLKIRSTKLEDSAMYFCASSEGYSNQPQHFGDGTRLSIL.

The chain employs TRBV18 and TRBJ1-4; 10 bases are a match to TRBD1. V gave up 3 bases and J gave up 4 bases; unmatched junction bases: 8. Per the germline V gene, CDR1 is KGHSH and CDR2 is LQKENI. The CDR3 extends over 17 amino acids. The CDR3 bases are TGTGCCAGCTCACCGATGACAGGGGGCCCGGTTAATGAAAAACTGTTTTTT. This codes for CASSPMTGGPVNEKLFF.

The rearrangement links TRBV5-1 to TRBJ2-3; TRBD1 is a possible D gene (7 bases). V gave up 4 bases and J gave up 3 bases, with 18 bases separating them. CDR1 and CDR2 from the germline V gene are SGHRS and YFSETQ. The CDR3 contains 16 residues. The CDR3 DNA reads TGCGCCAGCAGCCAGGCGGGGCAGGGGGGAACAGATACGCAGTATTTT. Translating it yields CASSQAGQGGTDTQYF.